These 26 T cell receptor beta chains were all obtained from the same sample, sequenced in a study of T cell responses to AZD1222 COVID-19 vaccine. TCRdb keeps only in-frame clones here, not all; method: immunoSEQ multiplex PCR. The sample yields about 87,000 clones, 85% to 90% seen once. This specimen consisted of peripheral blood, obtained on day 0 of AZD1222 vaccination. These receptors were obtained from an adult in good health.

This sequence joins TRBV7-2 and TRBJ2-1, with a tentative D call TRBD1 (5 bases). The CDR3 is 16 amino acids. Trimming pared 5 bases from V and 3 bases from J, leaving 17 bases between. The germline V gene has CDR1 SGHTA and CDR2 FQGNSA. CDR3 protein: CASSPDRVGGYNEQFF. The CDR3 bases are TGTGCCAGCAGCCCTGACAGAGTCGGCGGCTACAATGAGCAGTTCTTC.

The chain links TRBV5-1 to TRBJ2-5; no clear D. The germline CDR1 and CDR2 sequences are SGHRS and YFSETQ. V lost 5 bases, J lost 0 bases, and 11 bases lay in between. The CDR3 is made up of 14 amino acids. CDR3 coding DNA: TGCGCCAGCAGAAAGGGCGGCGACCAAGAGACCCAGTACTTC. Residues: CASRKGGDQETQYF. Looking up the rest from reference TRBV5-1 and TRBJ2-5 gives the full variable domain: KAGVTQTPRYLIKTRGQQVTLSCSPISGHRSVSWYQQTPGQGLQFLFEYFSETQRNKGNFPGRFSGRQFSNSRSEMNVSTLELGDSALYLCASRKGGDQETQYFGPGTRLLVL.

This sequence joins TRBV10-3 and TRBJ2-3; 7 nucleotides match TRBD2. V lost 5 bases to trimming and J lost 1 base; unmatched junction nucleotides: 3. CDR1 is ENHRY, CDR2 SYGVKD, per germline. CDR3 size: 14 residues. CDR3 in amino acids: CAISPTSGTDTQYF. CDR3 sequence (DNA): TGTGCCATCAGTCCCACTAGCGGCACAGATACGCAGTATTTT.

The genes are TRBV27 and TRBJ2-7; TRBD2 matches 9 bases. The V segment lost 5 bases and the J segment 1 base; nucleotides outside the gene matches: 3. In germline, CDR1 is MNHEY, CDR2 SMNVEV (reference sequence). The CDR3 contains 14 residues. CDR3 in amino acids: CASSIAGGSYEQYF. CDR3 DNA sequence: TGTGCCAGCAGTATTGCGGGAGGGTCCTACGAGCAGTACTTC.

The rearrangement uses TRBV2 and TRBJ2-7; maybe TRBD1 (5 bases). Looked up from germline, CDR1 is SNHLY and CDR2 is FYNNEI. V lost 3 bases and J lost 4, with 13 bases in between. The CDR3 contains 14 residues. In DNA, the CDR3 is TGTGCCAGCAGTGAGGGTCAGGGTTCGTACGAGCAGTACTTC. Amino acid sequence: CASSEGQGSYEQYF. Variable domain in full (rest from reference TRBV2 and TRBJ2-7): EPEVTQTPSHQVTQMGQEVILRCVPISNHLYFYWYRQILGQKVEFLVSFYNNEISEKSEIFDDQFSVERPDGSNFTLKIRSTKLEDSAMYFCASSEGQGSYEQYFGPGTRLTVT.

In DNA form, the CDR3 reads TGCGCCAGCAGTCCGGGGGCTCGATTCGAGGAGCAGTACTTC. Protein sequence: CASSPGARFEEQYF. The genes are TRBV5-1 and TRBJ2-7; D is perhaps TRBD1 or TRBD2 (6 bases each). The germline V gene has CDR1 SGHRS and CDR2 YFSETQ. The CDR3 totals 14 residues. V was trimmed by 5 bases and J by 7 bases, leaving 19 bases between them.

The V and J genes are TRBV7-9 and TRBJ2-3; 8 bases agree with TRBD2. The CDR3 totals 16 residues. Germline assignment: CDR1 SEHNR and CDR2 FQNEAQ (reference sequence). Trimming took 5 bases from V and 2 from J; bases not matched to a gene: 9. The CDR3 nucleotides are TGTGCCAGCAGCCTTCAAAGACTAGCGACCACAGATACGCAGTATTTT. Translation: CASSLQRLATTDTQYF.

V usage is TRBV10-3 and J usage is TRBJ2-3, with 13 bases that match TRBD2. Germline V gene sequence: CDR1 ENHRY, CDR2 SYGVKD. The V and J ends lost 6 bases and 5 bases, in that order; junction bases with no gene match: 5. This CDR3 has 15 residues. The CDR3 DNA sequence: TGTGCCATCAGGGGGACTAGCGGGGCTCAAGATACGCAGTATTTT. Its translation: CAIRGTSGAQDTQYF.

The rearrangement uses TRBV4-2 and TRBJ1-2; D not resolved. Germline V gene sequence: CDR1 LGHNA, CDR2 YNFKEQ. Trimming shortened V by 0 bases and J by 3 bases, and 14 bases separated the two germline ends. The CDR3 is 16 amino acids. CDR3 residues: CASSQEWDGIHYGYTF. Written as DNA, the CDR3 is TGTGCCAGCAGCCAAGAATGGGATGGCATCCACTATGGCTACACCTTC.

V is TRBV10-3 and J is TRBJ1-2; D is perhaps TRBD1 (5 bases). The CDR3 runs to 14 residues. V shed 7 bases and J shed 8 bases, with 20 bases lying between them. Germline loops: CDR1 ENHRY, CDR2 SYGVKD. The CDR3 protein is CAIMGSRGDGGYTF. In nucleotides, the CDR3 is TGTGCCATCATGGGATCTAGGGGTGACGGAGGCTACACCTTC.

The table lists this clone with a count of one. This sequence joins TRBV18 and TRBJ1-6; D uncertain. Trimming stripped 1 base from V and 4 bases from J, with 11 bases between. This CDR3 has 16 amino acids. The germline CDR1 and CDR2 sequences are KGHSH and LQKENI. The CDR3 DNA reads as TGTGCCAGCTCACCACTGCGGGCCGTATATAATTCACCCCTCCACTTT. Residues: CASSPLRAVYNSPLHF.

This clone has at least ten counts. The gene calls are TRBV7-3 and TRBJ2-3; 7 bases fit TRBD2. CDR1 is SGHTA, CDR2 FQGTGA, per germline. J gave up 5 bases and V 1 base, and 9 bases lay outside the gene matches. The CDR3 length is 16 residues. DNA of the CDR3: TGTGCCAGCAGCTTAATGGCGGGAGCTGGGGGAGATACGCAGTATTTT. It specifies CASSLMAGAGGDTQYF.

V is TRBV28 and J is TRBJ1-3; D is undetermined. The CDR3 spans 14 residues. V lost 6 bases and J lost 4, with 13 bases in between. Per the germline V gene, CDR1 is MDHEN and CDR2 is SYDVKM. The DNA for the CDR3 is TGTGCCAGCAGCTCCGGAGGAGAGGGAAACACCATATATTTT. Residues: CASSSGGEGNTIYF.

The V and J genes are TRBV14 and TRBJ2-1; D is possibly TRBD2 (5 bases). CDR1 is SGHDN and CDR2 is FVKESK in the germline V gene. The CDR3 length is 18 residues. Trimming stripped 1 base from V and 4 bases from J, with 20 bases between. The CDR3 sequence: CASSQASRFVLGYNEQFF. As DNA, the CDR3 is TGTGCCAGCAGCCAAGCTAGCAGGTTCGTCCTAGGTTACAATGAGCAGTTCTTC. Full variable domain (missing parts from reference TRBV14 and TRBJ2-1): EAGVTQFPSHSVIEKGQTVTLRCDPISGHDNLYWYRRVMGKEIKFLLHFVKESKQDESGMPNNRFLAERTGGTYSTLKVQPAELEDSGVYFCASSQASRFVLGYNEQFFGPGTRLTVL.

The chain recombines TRBV5-5 with TRBJ2-5; D remains ambiguous. The CDR3 has 13 residues. V lost 2 bases and J 2 bases, leaving 7 bases between the germline ends. The germline gives CDR1 SGHKS, CDR2 YYEKEE (reference sequence). The CDR3 reads CASSFSVQETQYF. For the CDR3, the DNA is TGTGCCAGCAGCTTCAGCGTACAAGAGACCCAGTACTTC. The entire variable domain, with the rest obtained from reference TRBV5-5 and TRBJ2-5, is as follows: DAGVTQSPTHLIKTRGQQVTLRCSPISGHKSVSWYQQVLGQGPQFIFQYYEKEERGRGNFPDRFSARQFPNYSSELNVNALLLGDSALYLCASSFSVQETQYFGPGTRLLVL.

V gene TRBV2 combines with J gene TRBJ2-5, with D unresolved. CDR3 size: 14 residues. Trimming left V 6 bases short and J 2 bases short, with 13 bases between. Germline CDR1 SNHLY, CDR2 FYNNEI. CDR3 in amino acids: CASRRSGLQETQYF. CDR3 DNA: TGTGCCAGCAGACGATCAGGATTACAAGAGACCCAGTACTTC. The whole variable domain, filled in from reference TRBV2 and TRBJ2-5, reads EPEVTQTPSHQVTQMGQEVILRCVPISNHLYFYWYRQILGQKVEFLVSFYNNEISEKSEIFDDQFSVERPDGSNFTLKIRSTKLEDSAMYFCASRRSGLQETQYFGPGTRLLVL.

This chain links TRBV28 with TRBJ1-2; possible D gene TRBD1, 6 bases. The CDR3 is 14 amino acids. Germline V gene sequence: CDR1 MDHEN, CDR2 SYDVKM. V lost 2 bases to trimming and J lost 4 bases, with 11 bases between them. The CDR3 region is CASSLTQGAYGYTF. As DNA, the CDR3 is TGTGCCAGCAGTTTAACACAGGGTGCCTATGGCTACACCTTC.

The chain uses TRBV7-6 and TRBJ2-3, with D possibly matching TRBD1 (6 bases). Looked up from germline, CDR1 is SGHVS and CDR2 is FNYEAQ. The CDR3 has 17 amino acids. The V end lost 1 base, the J end lost 0 bases, and 14 bases lay between the germline ends. The CDR3 region is CASSLGVGQGSTDTQYF. The CDR3 DNA reads as TGTGCCAGCAGCTTAGGGGTGGGCCAGGGGAGCACAGATACGCAGTATTTT.

The chain couples TRBV27 to TRBJ2-1; TRBD1 might be the D (5 bases). Germline V gene sequence: CDR1 MNHEY, CDR2 SMNVEV (reference sequence). This CDR3 spans 11 amino acids. V was trimmed by 3 bases and J by 8 bases, leaving 5 bases between them. DNA of the CDR3: TGTGCCAGCAGTTTCAGGGATGAGCAGTTCTTC. As protein: CASSFRDEQFF.

The sample holds a few counts of this clone. Written as DNA, the CDR3 is TGTGCCAGCAGCTTAGGGGCAGCCGTCAATGAGCAGTTCTTC. Amino acids: CASSLGAAVNEQFF. This sequence joins TRBV11-3 and TRBJ2-1; D is unclear. The germline V gene encodes CDR1 SGHNT and CDR2 YENEEA. The CDR3 runs 14 residues. V lost 1 base and J 6 bases, leaving 10 bases between the germline ends. Filled out from reference TRBV11-3 and TRBJ2-1, the complete variable domain reads EAGVVQSPRYKIIEKKQPVAFWCNPISGHNTLYWYLQNLGQGPELLIRYENEEAVDDSQLPKDRFSAERLKGVDSTLKIQPAELGDSAVYLCASSLGAAVNEQFFGPGTRLTVL.

The gene calls are TRBV5-4 and TRBJ2-1; 7 bases map to TRBD1. The V gene's germline CDR1 is SGHNT and CDR2 YYREEE (reference sequence). Unmatched junction bases numbered 0, after V lost 0 bases and J lost 0 bases. The CDR3 contains 15 residues. The chain's CDR3 is CASSLGQGSYNEQFF. CDR3 sequence (DNA): TGTGCCAGCAGCTTGGGACAGGGCTCCTACAATGAGCAGTTCTTC.

V gene TRBV5-1 combines with J gene TRBJ1-1; D remains ambiguous. This CDR3 is 15 amino acids long. Between the trimmed V and J ends, which lost 4 bases and 0 bases, there was a span of 13 bases. The germline CDR1 and CDR2 sequences are SGHRS and YFSETQ. This CDR3 reads CASSEVGGVNTEAFF. CDR3 nucleotides: TGCGCCAGCAGCGAAGTCGGCGGGGTGAACACTGAAGCTTTCTTT.

The chain employs TRBV30 and TRBJ1-1; no firm D call. V was trimmed by 2 bases and J by 0 bases, leaving 16 bases between them. CDR3 size: 16 residues. In germline, CDR1 is GTSNPN, CDR2 SVGIG (reference sequence). Here the CDR3 DNA reads TGTGCCTGGAGTTCCCTGGGAACAGTTATGAACACTGAAGCTTTCTTT. Encoded protein: CAWSSLGTVMNTEAFF.

The chain combines TRBV30 with TRBJ1-5; D not resolved. This CDR3 is 13 amino acids long. Per germline, CDR1 GTSNPN and CDR2 SVGIG (reference sequence). With 1 base removed from V and 7 bases from J, the gap between germline ends came to 11 bases. The CDR3 spells CAWSARGNQPQHF. The CDR3 DNA is TGTGCCTGGAGTGCGAGAGGGAACCAGCCCCAGCATTTT.

The rearrangement links TRBV7-3 to TRBJ2-1; D remains ambiguous. The CDR3 length is 12 residues. V lost 0 bases and J 10 bases, leaving 7 bases between the germline ends. Germline V gene data show CDR1 as SGHTA and CDR2 as FQGTGA. CDR3 coding DNA: TGTGCCAGCAGCTTAACTCGGGCAGAGCAGTTCTTC. Its protein product is CASSLTRAEQFF.

The J gene is TRBJ1-6, the V gene TRBV4-1; 7 bases align to TRBD1. This CDR3 has 17 residues. Germline V gives CDR1 MGHRA, CDR2 YSYEKL. J was trimmed by 5 bases and V by 4 bases; bases with no gene match: 11. The CDR3 DNA reads TGCGCCAGCAGCCGGAACCAGGGGACAGCGCATAATTCACCCCTCCACTTT. It codes for CASSRNQGTAHNSPLHF.